These 23 T cell receptor beta chains share one sample of origin, sequenced in a study of T-cell reconstitution after alpha-beta-depleted transplantation in children. Using unique molecular identifiers, the investigators prepared the TCRbeta library. TCRdb reprocessed the PCR reads with MiXCR, giving one entry per CDR3 protein. Among 450,000 to 600,000 distinct CDR3 sequences listed, about an eighth were seen once. The sample here was PBMCs, mostly from graft donor cells, taken 360 days after TCRalphabeta/CD19-depleted stem cell transplant. These receptors all stem from a male patient between 10 and 17 years old who had a stem cell transplant for acute myeloid leukemia, so the T cells may come from the graft donor.

The chain couples TRBV11-1 to TRBJ2-1; D perhaps matches TRBD2 (6 bases). Trimming pared 1 base from V and 10 bases from J, leaving 14 bases between. This CDR3 has 14 residues. CDR1 is SGHAT, CDR2 FQDESV, per germline (reference sequence). CDR3 bases: TGTGCCAGCAGCTTAGTTCGCGGGACGGGAGAGCAGTTCTTC. As protein: CASSLVRGTGEQFF. Variable domain in full (rest from reference TRBV11-1 and TRBJ2-1): EAEVAQSPRYKITEKSQAVAFWCDPISGHATLYWYRQILGQGPELLVQFQDESVVDDSQLPKDRFSAERLKGVDSTLKIQPAELGDSAMYLCASSLVRGTGEQFFGPGTRLTVL.

The sample holds many counts of this clonotype. The chain combines TRBV12-3 or TRBV12-4 with TRBJ2-7; 13 bases fit TRBD2. The CDR3 loop spans 17 amino acids. V gave up 8 bases and J gave up 1 base; unmatched junction bases: 11. The CDR3 is CASLFQGTSGVSYEQYF. DNA for the CDR3: TGTGCCAGCTTGTTTCAAGGGACTAGCGGGGTGTCCTACGAGCAGTACTTC.

This clonotype has a count of ten or more. The chain recombines TRBV10-3 with TRBJ2-7, with D possibly TRBD1 on 6 matching bases. This CDR3 contains 14 residues. Germline CDR1 is ENHRY and CDR2 is SYGVKD. Trimming cost V 3 bases and J 1 base, with 10 bases left between them. CDR3 loop: CAISDQGPSYEQYF. CDR3 DNA sequence: TGTGCCATCAGTGATCAGGGGCCTTCCTACGAGCAGTACTTC.

This clonotype was seen only a few times. The rearrangement links TRBV21-1 to TRBJ2-5. TRBV21-1 corresponds to a pseudogene. This CDR3 is built from 14 residues. Here the CDR3 reads CASSELEGKETQYF. In nucleotides, the CDR3 is TGTGCCAGCAGCGAACTAGAAGGCAAAGAGACCCAGTACTTC.

This clonotype was seen at least ten times. In nucleotides, the CDR3 is TGTGCCAGCAGTCCCGGACTAGCGGGGAGCACCGGGGAGCTGTTTTTT. It encodes CASSPGLAGSTGELFF. The chain is built from TRBV28 and TRBJ2-2, with 12 bases identical to TRBD2. Unmatched junction bases numbered 5, after V lost 5 bases and J lost 4 bases. The CDR3 contains 16 residues. The germline gives CDR1 MDHEN, CDR2 SYDVKM.

This clonotype was seen more than once but under ten times. V usage is TRBV7-3 and J usage is TRBJ2-7, with a possible D match to TRBD1 (5 bases). Between the trimmed V and J ends, which lost 5 bases and 3 bases, there was a span of 14 bases. The CDR3 is made up of 14 amino acids. The germline V gene has CDR1 SGHTA and CDR2 FQGTGA. The CDR3 reads CASSPEAGHYEQYF. CDR3 in DNA: TGTGCCAGCAGCCCCGAGGCAGGACACTACGAGCAGTACTTC.

J is TRBJ2-3 and V is TRBV11-2, with D possibly TRBD2 on 5 matching bases. With 5 bases removed from V and 4 bases from J, the gap between germline ends came to 10 bases. The V gene's germline CDR1 is SGHAT and CDR2 FQNNGV. The CDR3 is made up of 13 amino acids. CDR3 DNA sequence: TGTGCCAGCAGCCCGCGTAGCGCAGATACGCAGTATTTT. Translating gives CASSPRSADTQYF. The complete variable domain, with remaining parts taken from reference TRBV11-2 and TRBJ2-3, reads EAGVAQSPRYKIIEKRQSVAFWCNPISGHATLYWYQQILGQGPKLLIQFQNNGVVDDSQLPKDRFSAERLKGVDSTLKIQPAKLEDSAVYLCASSPRSADTQYFGPGTRLTVL.

The chain employs TRBV7-6 and TRBJ2-3; D could derive from TRBD1 or TRBD2 (5 bases each). The V gene lost 4 bases and the J gene lost 4 bases, with 12 bases spanning the gap. This CDR3 comprises 14 residues. Per the germline V gene, CDR1 is SGHVS and CDR2 is FNYEAQ. In DNA, the CDR3 is TGTGCCAGCAGCTGGCTCGGGGCCCCAGATACGCAGTATTTT. Residues: CASSWLGAPDTQYF.

This clonotype has just a few counts. V usage is TRBV5-1 and J usage is TRBJ2-1; 13 bases match TRBD2. Trimming at V came to 2 bases and at J to 9 bases, leaving 14 bases not matched to a gene. The CDR3 contains 18 residues. Germline CDR1 and CDR2: SGHRS and YFSETQ. CDR3 sequence reads: CASSFGPWGLAGIGEQFF. CDR3 coding DNA: TGCGCCAGCAGCTTTGGGCCCTGGGGACTAGCGGGGATCGGTGAGCAGTTCTTC.

V and J are TRBV7-9 and TRBJ2-7; 7 bases line up with TRBD2. This CDR3 has 12 residues. The junction had 4 bases not matched to a gene; V was cut back by 5 bases and J by 6 bases. Germline CDR1 and CDR2: SEHNR and FQNEAQ (reference sequence). CDR3 loop: CASSAPSGEQYF. The CDR3 nucleotides are TGTGCCAGCAGCGCCCCTAGCGGCGAGCAGTACTTC.

Many counts were recorded for this clonotype. Here the CDR3 reads CASSLGGQQAYEQYF. In nucleotides, the CDR3 is TGTGCCAGCAGCTTAGGGGGGCAGCAAGCCTACGAGCAGTACTTC. The chain is built from TRBV7-2 and TRBJ2-7; weak D call: TRBD1 (6 bases). CDR3 size: 15 residues. V lost 1 base and J 2 bases, leaving 12 bases between the germline ends. Germline V gene lookup returns CDR1 SGHTA and CDR2 FQGNSA.

In its sample, this clonotype was seen a few times. V is TRBV9 and J is TRBJ1-1; 9 bases fit TRBD1. V dropped 3 bases and J dropped 2; count of bases not matched to a gene: 11. The CDR3 has 17 residues. CDR1 and CDR2 from the germline V gene are SGDLS and YYNGEE. This CDR3 is CASSDSYRDRVNTEAFF. Here the CDR3 DNA reads TGTGCCAGCAGCGACTCGTACCGGGACAGGGTCAACACTGAAGCTTTCTTT. The whole variable domain, filled in from reference TRBV9 and TRBJ1-1, reads DSGVTQTPKHLITATGQRVTLRCSPRSGDLSVYWYQQSLDQGLQFLIQYYNGEERAKGNILERFSAQQFPDLHSELNLSSLELGDSALYFCASSDSYRDRVNTEAFFGQGTRLTVV.

At least ten counts were recorded for this clonotype. The rearrangement uses TRBV12-3 or TRBV12-4 and TRBJ2-3; D could derive from TRBD1 or TRBD2 (6 bases each). CDR3 size: 17 residues. V lost 3 bases and J lost 1, with 17 bases in between. For the CDR3, the DNA is TGTGCCAGCAGTTTTAGCCTGGGGGGCGTTGGCACAGATACGCAGTATTTT. Its protein is CASSFSLGGVGTDTQYF.

This clonotype was observed at least ten times. This rearrangement joins TRBV3-1 to TRBJ2-5; D perhaps matches TRBD2 (6 bases). V was pared by 4 bases and J by 4 bases, with 16 bases between. Germline V lookup: CDR1 LGHDT, CDR2 YNNKEL (reference sequence). The CDR3 loop spans 15 amino acids. This chain's CDR3 is CASSPAGTPGETQYF. Here the CDR3 DNA reads TGTGCCAGCAGCCCGGCCGGGACTCCGGGAGAGACCCAGTACTTC.

This clonotype was detected many times. The rearrangement joins TRBV9 to TRBJ2-4; TRBD2 might be the D (5 bases). V was cut by 0 bases and J by 4 bases, with 11 bases left in between. Germline assignment: CDR1 SGDLS and CDR2 YYNGEE. This CDR3 spans 15 amino acids. The CDR3 sequence is CASSVDFRGKNIQYF. CDR3 bases: TGTGCCAGCAGCGTAGATTTTAGAGGGAAAAACATTCAGTACTTC.

This clonotype showed up just a few times. V gene TRBV29-1 combines with J gene TRBJ2-1, with 9 bases matching TRBD1. Looked up from germline, CDR1 is SQVTM and CDR2 is ANQGSEA. V trimming: 1 base; J trimming: 2 bases; junction bases outside the gene matches: 9. CDR3 length: 17 residues. CDR3 residues: CSVEGDRARKAYNEQFF. The DNA of the CDR3 is TGCAGCGTTGAAGGGGACAGGGCTAGAAAAGCCTACAATGAGCAGTTCTTC.

CDR3 residues: CASSLAWEGANTGELFF. The CDR3 coding sequence is TGCGCCAGCAGCTTGGCCTGGGAGGGGGCGAACACCGGGGAGCTGTTTTTT. This chain connects TRBV5-1 to TRBJ2-2, with a possible D match to TRBD2 (7 bases). The CDR3 consists of 17 residues. V was trimmed by 0 bases and J by 0 bases, leaving 12 bases between them. Per germline, CDR1 SGHRS and CDR2 YFSETQ.

This clonotype was picked up many times. V and J are TRBV27 and TRBJ2-1; no definite D call. Germline-derived CDR1 and CDR2 are MNHEY and SMNVEV (reference sequence). The CDR3 covers 13 residues. V gave up 3 bases and J gave up 6 bases, with 9 bases separating them. The CDR3 nucleotides read TGTGCCAGCAGTTTTCCGACGGGCAATGAGCAGTTCTTC. Its translation: CASSFPTGNEQFF.

This clonotype was recorded a few times. The chain links TRBV7-2 to TRBJ2-7; D is unclear. The CDR3 length is 14 residues. From germline, CDR1 is SGHTA and CDR2 FQGNSA. Between the trimmed V and J ends, which lost 2 bases and 2 bases, there was a span of 10 bases. The CDR3 region is CASSLTPLTYEQYF. CDR3 DNA sequence: TGTGCCAGCAGCTTAACTCCGCTGACCTACGAGCAGTACTTC.

The chain has TRBV4-2 and TRBJ2-7; D may be TRBD2 (5 bases). CDR1 LGHNA and CDR2 YNFKEQ come from the germline V gene. The CDR3 spans 16 residues. Trimming shortened V by 3 bases and J by 6 bases, and 21 bases separated the two germline ends. The CDR3 nucleotides are TGTGCCAGCAGCCAGATAACAGATTCCCCCCGGGGCGAGCAGTACTTC. Translation: CASSQITDSPRGEQYF.

This clonotype was observed a handful of times. The rearrangement uses TRBV27 and TRBJ2-3; 8 bases line up with TRBD1. Per the germline V gene, CDR1 is MNHEY and CDR2 is SMNVEV (reference sequence). Trimming took 6 bases from V and 3 from J; bases not matched to a gene: 5. The CDR3 covers 14 residues. For the CDR3, the DNA is TGTGCCAGCAGAGTAGACAGGGGTACAGATACGCAGTATTTT. Amino acid sequence: CASRVDRGTDTQYF.

The gene calls are TRBV24-1 and TRBJ2-1; D not certain. CDR3 size: 14 residues. Germline CDR1 reads KGHDR; CDR2 reads SFDVKD. With 4 bases removed from V and 5 bases from J, the gap between germline ends came to 11 bases. This chain's CDR3 is CATSEPPGDNEQFF. The DNA of the CDR3 is TGTGCCACCAGTGAGCCCCCTGGGGACAATGAGCAGTTCTTC.

There are a few counts of this clonotype. The chain combines TRBV12-3 or TRBV12-4 with TRBJ2-7; possible D gene TRBD1, 5 bases. The V end lost 4 bases, the J end lost 4 bases, and 11 bases lay between the germline ends. This CDR3 region has 13 residues. The CDR3 DNA is TGTGCCAGCAGTTATCGTCCAGGGTACGAGCAGTACTTC. Its translation is CASSYRPGYEQYF.